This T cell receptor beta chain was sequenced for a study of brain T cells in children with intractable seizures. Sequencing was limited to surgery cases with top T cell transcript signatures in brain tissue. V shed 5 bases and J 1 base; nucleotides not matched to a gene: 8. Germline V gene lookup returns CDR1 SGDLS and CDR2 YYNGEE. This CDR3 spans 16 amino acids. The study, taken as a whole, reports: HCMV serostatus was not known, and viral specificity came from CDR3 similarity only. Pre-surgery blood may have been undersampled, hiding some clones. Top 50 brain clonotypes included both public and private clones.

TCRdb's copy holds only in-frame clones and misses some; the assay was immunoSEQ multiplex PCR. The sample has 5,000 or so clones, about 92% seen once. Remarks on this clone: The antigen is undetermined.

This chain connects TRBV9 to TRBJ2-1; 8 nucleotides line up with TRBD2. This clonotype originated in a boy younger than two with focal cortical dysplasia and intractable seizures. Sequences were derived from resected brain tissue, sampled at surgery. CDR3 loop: CASRKGASGSYNEQFF. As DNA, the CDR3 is TGTGCCAGCAGAAAAGGGGCTAGCGGGTCCTACAATGAGCAGTTCTTC.